This is a list of T cell receptor beta chains from one sample in a study of vaccination effects on CD4 cells after COVID-19. Some clones are missing from TCRdb's copy, which holds only in-frame ones; the method was immunoSEQ multiplex PCR. The sample holds some 61,000 clones, approximately 76% seen once. Their specific antigens are unknown. The specimen was CD4+ T cells from PBMCs cultured with HCoV-OC43 spike peptides, collected after COVID-19 vaccination. The receptor set was obtained from a human donor who received a COVID-19 vaccine. The CDR3 runs from the conserved cysteine through the conserved F or W. The D gene is left open where the match is weak. Rows may omit the clone size; those that give it use once, few, many or a size class.

j_call,v_call,clone_size,d_call,cdr3_nt,cdr3_aa
TRBJ2-1,TRBV6-2/TRBV6-3,NA,NA,TGTGCCAGCAGTAACCCGGGCCCAAGCTCCTACAATGAGCAGTTCTTC,CASSNPGPSSYNEQFF
TRBJ2-3,TRBV5-6,few,NA,TGTGCCAGCAGCTTGTTTTTGGGTAGCACAGATACGCAGTATTTT,CASSLFLGSTDTQYF
TRBJ1-1,TRBV12-3/TRBV12-4,once,NA,TGTGCCAGCAGCCAGACAGACACTGAAGCTTTCTTT,CASSQTDTEAFF
TRBJ1-5,TRBV30,NA,NA,TGTGCCTGGAGTGTACAGGCAGGGAATCAGCCCCAGCATTTT,CAWSVQAGNQPQHF
TRBJ1-6,TRBV6-2/TRBV6-3,few,TRBD1,TGTGCCAGCAGCCTGGGACAGGGGGCGCGGAATTCACCCCTCCACTTT,CASSLGQGARNSPLHF
TRBJ2-2,TRBV4-2,few,TRBD2,TGTGCCAGCAGCCCGGGACTAGGAAACACCGGGGAGCTGTTTTTT,CASSPGLGNTGELFF
TRBJ2-3,TRBV2,NA,NA,TGTGCCAGCAGGGGCCCTCTTACCACAGATACGCAGTATTTT,CASRGPLTTDTQYF
TRBJ1-3,TRBV5-4,NA,TRBD1,TGTGCCAGCAGCAAGGACAGGTTCTCTGGAAACACCATATATTTT,CASSKDRFSGNTIYF
TRBJ1-5,TRBV4-2,NA,TRBD1,TGTGCCAGCAGCCCCTCCGTGGACAGGGACGGGCAGCCCCAGCATTTT,CASSPSVDRDGQPQHF
TRBJ1-3,TRBV7-2,NA,NA,TGTGCCAGCAGTCCGTCCCCGGGGACCTCTGGAAACACCATATATTTT,CASSPSPGTSGNTIYF
TRBJ2-5,TRBV5-4,NA,NA,TGTGCCAGCAGCTTGATGGGGGTGGAGACCCAGTACTTC,CASSLMGVETQYF
TRBJ2-1,TRBV18,NA,TRBD2,TGTGCCAGCTCAAGGACTAGCGGGGGTAATGAGCAGTTCTTC,CASSRTSGGNEQFF
TRBJ2-5,TRBV2,NA,TRBD1,TGTGCCAGCAGCCTTGGACAGGCAGAGACCCAGTACTTC,CASSLGQAETQYF
TRBJ2-3,TRBV5-4,NA,TRBD2,TGTGCCAGCAGCGTAGCGGGACTAGCGGGGAGCACAGATACGCAGTATTTT,CASSVAGLAGSTDTQYF
TRBJ1-5,TRBV5-6,NA,TRBD1,TGTGCCAGCAGCAACATACAGGGGGGCAATCAGCCCCAGCATTTT,CASSNIQGGNQPQHF
TRBJ2-3,TRBV6-5,NA,NA,TGTGCCAGCACTCCTAGCACAGATACGCAGTATTTT,CASTPSTDTQYF
TRBJ1-1,TRBV24-1,NA,NA,TGTGCCACCAGGAGAGAAAACACTGAAGCTTTCTTT,CATRRENTEAFF
TRBJ2-3,TRBV28,NA,TRBD2,TGTGCCAGCTGTGGGGCGGGGGGCCCTAGGGTGACAGATACGCAGTATTTT,CASCGAGGPRVTDTQYF
TRBJ1-1,TRBV14,NA,NA,TGTGCCAGCAGCCAAGGGATGAACACTGAAGCTTTCTTT,CASSQGMNTEAFF
TRBJ2-1,TRBV19,NA,NA,TGTGCCAGCTCAAACAAGAGGGGACTCGATGAGCAGTTCTTC,CASSNKRGLDEQFF
TRBJ2-5,TRBV2,NA,NA,TGTGCCAGCAGTGACCCGAGGGCCCAGTACTTC,CASSDPRAQYF
TRBJ2-2,TRBV18,NA,TRBD1,TGTGCCAGCTCACCTCCGGGACAGAGCGGCGGGGAGCTGTTTTTT,CASSPPGQSGGELFF
TRBJ1-2,TRBV14,NA,NA,TGTGCCAGCAGCCAAGCGGGAGCCCAGAGGTATGGCTACACCTTC,CASSQAGAQRYGYTF
TRBJ1-1,TRBV28,NA,TRBD1,TGTGCCAGCCACAGGGGGACGGGGAACACTGAAGCTTTCTTT,CASHRGTGNTEAFF
TRBJ2-2,TRBV4-1,NA,NA,TGCGCCAGCAGCCAAGAGGGCTTCACCGGGGAGCTGTTTTTT,CASSQEGFTGELFF
TRBJ1-2,TRBV7-2,NA,NA,TGTGCCAGCAGCTCGCCTCCCGGGAACCATGGCTACACCTTC,CASSSPPGNHGYTF
TRBJ1-5,TRBV5-5,NA,NA,TGTGCCAGCAGCTTGGCCAGTTATAGCAATCAGCCCCAGCATTTT,CASSLASYSNQPQHF
TRBJ1-5,TRBV2,few,NA,TGTGCCAGCAGCCCGGGACAAAGCTTAAGCCAGCCCCAGCATTTT,CASSPGQSLSQPQHF
TRBJ1-2,TRBV6-6,NA,NA,TGTGCCAGCGGCCTACAGGGTCTCTATGGCTACACCTTC,CASGLQGLYGYTF
TRBJ2-5,TRBV6-6,NA,TRBD2,TGTGCCAGCAGCAGAAGCGGGGGGGAAGAGACCCAGTACTTC,CASSRSGGEETQYF
TRBJ1-5,TRBV29-1,NA,NA,TGCAGCGCCCGAAAGGGGGATAGCAATCAGCCCCAGCATTTT,CSARKGDSNQPQHF
TRBJ2-1,TRBV19,NA,NA,TGTGCCAGTAGTATAAGGAGGGGGGGGGACTACAATGAGCAGTTCTTC,CASSIRRGGDYNEQFF
TRBJ1-4,TRBV28,NA,NA,TGTGCCAGCTTTACAAGGGATGGTTCCGATAATGAAAAACTGTTTTTT,CASFTRDGSDNEKLFF
TRBJ2-2,TRBV18,NA,NA,TGTGCCAGCTCATCCGGACCGGGCGGATACACCGGGGAGCTGTTTTTT,CASSSGPGGYTGELFF
TRBJ2-1,TRBV24-1,few,NA,TGTGCCACCAGTGATTTGGTGAGTCCTAAGCAGTTCTTC,CATSDLVSPKQFF
TRBJ2-1,TRBV6-4,NA,NA,TGTGCCAGCAGTGATGGAGGGTCGGCCTACAATGAGCAGTTCTTC,CASSDGGSAYNEQFF
TRBJ1-2,TRBV3-1/TRBV3-2,few,NA,TGTGCCAGCAGCCAAGGTCCTCTTGGGAGTACAGACTATGGCTACACCTTC,CASSQGPLGSTDYGYTF